The 19 T cell receptor beta chains listed next were all sequenced from one sample in a study of blood T cells in healthy people across ages. A J-beta primer mix and a sample-barcoded 5' primer were used in a second PCR of roughly 6 to 12 cycles. TCRdb independently ran MiXCR on the 5' RACE reads; one entry per CDR3 protein. The sample carries more than 800,000 distinct CDR3 sequences, about 30% recorded once. Sequencing was done on a sample of blood. The receptors stem from a woman of 80 years or more in good health.

The chain employs TRBV6-6 and TRBJ1-2; maybe TRBD1 (5 bases). Germline V CDR1 and CDR2: MNHNY, SVGAGI (reference sequence). This CDR3 has 14 residues. Trimming took off 7 bases at V and 5 bases at J, with 17 bases between the two ends. CDR3 bases: TGTGCCAGCAAAAAACAGGCAGGGCGATATGGCTACACCTTC. It codes for CASKKQAGRYGYTF.

This clonotype has ten or more counts. The J gene is TRBJ2-1, the V gene TRBV4-2; 11 bases line up with TRBD2. V trimming: 6 bases; J trimming: 1 base; junction bases outside the gene matches: 5. Germline V lookup: CDR1 LGHNA, CDR2 YNFKEQ. This CDR3 contains 16 residues. The CDR3 loop is CASRFTSGGSYNEQFF. CDR3 nucleotides: TGTGCCAGCAGGTTTACTAGCGGGGGATCCTACAATGAGCAGTTCTTC.

This clonotype was seen ten or more times. CDR3 sequence (DNA): TGCGCCAGCAGCCCGGACCCCCGGGGGCGGCAGTTCTTC. This encodes CASSPDPRGRQFF. The chain joins TRBV4-3 to TRBJ2-1; D possibly uses TRBD1 or TRBD2 (6 bases each). V was pared by 4 bases and J by 12 bases, with 16 bases between. CDR1 and CDR2 from the germline V gene are LGHNA and YSLEER. The CDR3 has 13 residues.

This clonotype was seen repeatedly, ten times or more. The chain combines TRBV9 with TRBJ2-7; weak D call: TRBD2 (5 bases). Germline V gene data show CDR1 as SGDLS and CDR2 as YYNGEE. The CDR3 is 13 amino acids. Trimming stripped 0 bases from V and 6 bases from J, with 10 bases between. CDR3: CASSVVSGSEQYF. DNA of the CDR3: TGTGCCAGCAGCGTAGTATCGGGAAGCGAGCAGTACTTC.

The table lists this clonotype with a few counts. In nucleotides, the CDR3 is TGTGCCTGGAGGCGGGTGAACTCAGATTCACCCCTCCACTTT. It codes for CAWRRVNSDSPLHF. The rearrangement links TRBV30 to TRBJ1-6; no firm D call. The V end lost 3 bases, the J end lost 8 bases, and 14 bases lay between the germline ends. The CDR3 consists of 14 residues. Germline V lookup: CDR1 GTSNPN, CDR2 SVGIG (reference sequence).

This clonotype was picked up many times. The gene calls are TRBV7-2 and TRBJ2-3; TRBD1 matches 11 bases. The CDR3 spans 16 residues. J was trimmed by 5 bases and V by 4 bases; bases with no gene match: 8. From germline, CDR1 is SGHTA and CDR2 FQGNSA. The CDR3 region has the DNA TGTGCCAGCAGCTCGCCGGGACAGGGGGTAGGAGATACGCAGTATTTT. As protein: CASSSPGQGVGDTQYF.

This clonotype was observed a few times. This may be a read error, as it is one base from a much larger clone. The chain is built from TRBV7-9 and TRBJ2-5, with D tentatively TRBD2 (6 bases). CDR1 and CDR2 from the germline V gene are SEHNR and FQNEAQ (reference sequence). V lost 3 bases to trimming and J lost 5 bases, with 19 bases between them. There are 16 residues in the CDR3. The CDR3, as DNA: TGTGCCAGCAGCTTCACCGGGAGTACGAAACGTGAGACCCAGTACTTC. Translated, it gives CASSFTGSTKRETQYF.

Comment on this clonotype: The junction shows a germline mismatch at one end, possibly a read error. The chain combines TRBV7-9 with TRBJ1-2, with unresolved D. The CDR3 sequence is 14 residues long. Germline V lookup: CDR1 SEHNR, CDR2 FQNEAQ (reference sequence). The CDR3 sequence: CASNLAAANYGCTF. DNA for the CDR3: TGTGCCAGCAACTTAGCGGCAGCTAACTATGGCTGCACCTTC.

This clonotype was observed many times. The genes are TRBV6-5 and TRBJ2-3, with TRBD2 identical over 8 bases. The V and J ends lost 2 bases and 5 bases, in that order; junction bases with no gene match: 9. The CDR3 is made up of 16 amino acids. Germline V CDR1 and CDR2: MNHEY, SVGAGI. The chain's CDR3 is CASSYRAGGLIDTQYF. The CDR3 bases are TGTGCCAGCAGTTACAGGGCGGGGGGATTGATAGATACGCAGTATTTT.

In this sample, this clonotype turned up many times. The chain is built from TRBV12-3 or TRBV12-4 and TRBJ1-2, with 8 bases fitting TRBD1. V was pared by 10 bases and J by 1 base, with 5 bases of the junction left unmatched. This CDR3 is built from 13 residues. The CDR3 is CATQGASNYGYTF. The CDR3 coding sequence is TGTGCCACCCAGGGGGCGAGTAACTATGGCTACACCTTC.

This clonotype has only a few counts. V is TRBV3-1 and J is TRBJ1-2, with 12 bases identical to TRBD1. The CDR3 has 14 amino acids. Germline assignment: CDR1 LGHDT and CDR2 YNNKEL (reference sequence). Losses at the gene ends were 0 bases for V and 9 bases for J; bases not matched to a gene: 2. The CDR3: CASSQDGTGGRYTF. Written as DNA, the CDR3 is TGTGCCAGCAGCCAAGATGGGACAGGGGGCCGCTACACCTTC.

Comments on this clonotype: Just one base apart from a much larger clone, this may be a read error. The V call is TRBV12-3 or TRBV12-4, the J call TRBJ2-5; D possibly corresponds to TRBD2 (5 bases). This CDR3 has 14 amino acids. CDR3 bases: TGTGCCAGCAGTTTATTTCGGGGTCAAGAGGCCCAGTACTTC. Residues: CASSLFRGQEAQYF.

This clonotype has just a few counts. With only one base between it and a far larger clone, this is likely a read error. The conserved closing phenylalanine or tryptophan is absent in this CDR3, likely reflecting a read error. The V and J genes are TRBV10-3 and TRBJ2-3, with unresolved D. Trimming took 8 bases from V and 3 from J, leaving 3 bases between them. Germline V CDR1 and CDR2: ENHRY, SYGVKD. The CDR3 has 10 amino acids. The CDR3 protein is CAIGTDTQYS. DNA for the CDR3: TGTGCCATCGGTACAGATACGCAGTATTCT.

Comment on this clonotype: A read error is possible here, since a much larger clone lies one base away. The chain uses TRBV4-3 and TRBJ2-7; D might be TRBD2 (5 bases). Deletions cut 0 bases from V and 3 bases from J, with 12 bases between. The CDR3 is made up of 15 amino acids. Germline lookup yields CDR1 LGHNA and CDR2 YSLEER. The CDR3 is CASSQEIAADYEQYF. DNA of the CDR3: TGCGCCAGCAGCCAAGAAATAGCAGCGGACTACGAGCAGTACTTC.

This sequence joins TRBV20-1 and TRBJ2-3; no firm D call. The CDR3 contains 12 residues. Per germline, CDR1 DFQATT and CDR2 SNEGSKA (reference sequence). V lost 5 bases and J lost 4, with 10 bases in between. As DNA, the CDR3 is TGCAGTGCTTATTATGGGGCAGATACGCAGTATTTT. It translates to CSAYYGADTQYF.

The rearrangement uses TRBV3-1 and TRBJ1-1; TRBD1 might be the D (5 bases). Trimming pared 5 bases from V and 1 base from J, leaving 11 bases between. The germline V gene has CDR1 LGHDT and CDR2 YNNKEL (reference sequence). The CDR3 spans 14 residues. The CDR3 sequence is CASSGGTPNTEAFF. DNA for the CDR3: TGTGCCAGCAGCGGGGGGACGCCGAACACTGAAGCTTTCTTT.

As to this clonotype: A much larger clone sits a single nucleotide away, making a read error possible. This rearrangement joins TRBV6-5 to TRBJ2-3; D is possibly TRBD2 (6 bases). This CDR3 is built from 15 residues. The germline V gene encodes CDR1 MNHEY and CDR2 SVGAGI. The DNA of the CDR3 is TGTGCCAGCAGTTACTATGGGGGAGGCACAGGTACGCAGTATTTT. This sequence encodes CASSYYGGGTGTQYF.

This clonotype has ten or more counts. CDR3 amino acids: CAISGGQAGYEQYF. CDR3 in DNA: TGTGCCATCAGTGGGGGACAGGCGGGCTACGAGCAGTACTTC. The J gene is TRBJ2-7, the V gene TRBV10-3; the match to TRBD1 covers 8 bases. Germline CDR1 is ENHRY and CDR2 is SYGVKD. Losses at the gene ends were 4 bases for V and 3 bases for J; bases not matched to a gene: 5. The length of the CDR3 is 14 residues.

There are many counts of this clonotype. The chain recombines TRBV20-1 with TRBJ2-3; 8 nucleotides align to TRBD2. The trim removed 6 bases at V and 11 bases at J, leaving 19 bases unmatched. The germline gives CDR1 DFQATT, CDR2 SNEGSKA (reference sequence). This CDR3 has 15 residues. CDR3 loop: CSATAGEELGGKQYF. As DNA, the CDR3 is TGCAGTGCAACAGCGGGGGAGGAATTAGGTGGGAAGCAGTATTTT.